This T cell receptor (beta chain) was sequenced in a study of glioma-infiltrating T cells (dated by TCRdb to about 2016). With respect to the entire study: Sequencing of TCR alpha- and beta-chain repertoires was performed on glioma tissue, on non-neoplastic brain tissue, and on matched peripheral blood mononuclear cells. To measure divergence between tissue and blood T-cell populations, each tissue-infiltrating repertoire was compared with the peripheral blood repertoire of the same patient. The paired cohort comprised three low-grade glioma patients, about eight primary glioblastoma patients and three non-glioma patients contributing non-neoplastic brain tissue.

As to this clonotype: No cognate antigen has been identified for it. Base qualities are not provided; no much larger clone lies one nucleotide away.

The iRepertoire nested amplicon-rescue multiplex PCR (arm-PCR) platform was used to amplify TCR alpha and beta CDR3 regions from RNA. The input for one-step reverse transcription and amplification was 100-400 ng of either tissue mRNA or PBMC total RNA. Following bead purification, Illumina adapters were added through a secondary multiplex PCR, and the libraries were then gel-purified between 200 and 400 bp. Internal 6-nucleotide barcodes were carried by the libraries and were used for demultiplexing. Sequencing of the libraries was done on an Illumina MiSeq using 2x220 or 2x250 nucleotide paired-end reads. The authors' analysis ran thus. Paired reads were merged using FLASH 1.2.11 and were aligned to the GRCh37 human genome using BWA-MEM, after which TRA and TRB reads were extracted. An IMGT-derived reference of cassette sequences and CDR3 motifs, with pseudogenes included, was used for V and J assignment. Reads were translated in three frames, and productive CDR3s were defined as those with a C...FGXG motif and no stop codons. Unique combinations of V-J cassette pair and CDR3 amino acid sequence were defined as clonotypes. Reads were filtered by Hamming distance, with the threshold set by the sequence error rate of each sample in mapped regions. Using fastp trimming at Q25 and MiXCR clonotype assembly, TCRdb reanalyzed the public sequencing data and kept in-frame beta chains. Every distinct CDR3 protein forms one entry, paired with its most common genes and DNA. Clone size and V and J calls follow TCRdb, not the original study. The sample contains roughly 120,000 distinct CDR3 sequences, 20% to 25% of them found a single time. Roughly 15% of the sample is held by the ten biggest clonotypes.

Overall results and qualifications from the work: Small numbers underpinned the group comparisons: 7 to 9 glioblastoma patients, three low-grade glioma patients and three non-neoplastic patients. Only a very small number of CDR3 sequences turned up in both tissue and blood, a result put down to high CDR3 diversity combined with limited sampling. VJ-independent divergence between tissue and blood was below expectation in non-neoplastic patients but above expectation in all gliomas, especially low-grade gliomas.

CDR1 and CDR2 are read off the germline V gene as SNHLY and FYNNEI. Including cysteine and phenylalanine, the CDR3 has 14 amino acids. Only CDR3 DNA remains: 42 bases, in frame from the first base. Between the V and J ends, shortened by 3 bases and 1 base respectively, the junction contains 9 bases. Here the chain combines TRBV2 and TRBJ1-2, and perhaps TRBD1 as D gene, on 6 matching bases. Sequencing was done on a sample of glioma tissue, nonneoplastic brain tissue, or PBMCs (not recorded which). This TCR derives from a human donor with low-grade glioma or glioblastoma, undergoing nonglioma brain surgery, or in good health (not recorded which). The DNA sequence is TGTGCCAGCAGTGAGGACAGACGTAACTATGGCTACACCTTC. Its protein is CASSEDRRNYGYTF.